Given below is one T cell receptor beta chain in context. The record originates from a study of T cell responses to AZD1222 COVID-19 vaccine. The V end lost 0 bases, the J end lost 0 bases, and 12 bases lay between the germline ends. This CDR3 is built from 17 residues. From germline, CDR1 is MNHNS and CDR2 SASEGT. Repertoires were generated with immunoSEQ multiplex PCR, while TCRdb's copy carries only in-frame clones and drops some. The sample carries around 130,000 clones, about 86% recorded once. The chain couples TRBV6-1 to TRBJ1-3; D is ambiguous. This specimen consisted of peripheral blood, obtained on day 0 of AZD1222 vaccination. The TCR was taken from an adult in good health. The CDR3 here is CASSEARAGVSGNTIYF. The CDR3, as DNA: TGTGCCAGCAGTGAAGCCCGTGCAGGTGTCTCTGGAAACACCATATATTTT.